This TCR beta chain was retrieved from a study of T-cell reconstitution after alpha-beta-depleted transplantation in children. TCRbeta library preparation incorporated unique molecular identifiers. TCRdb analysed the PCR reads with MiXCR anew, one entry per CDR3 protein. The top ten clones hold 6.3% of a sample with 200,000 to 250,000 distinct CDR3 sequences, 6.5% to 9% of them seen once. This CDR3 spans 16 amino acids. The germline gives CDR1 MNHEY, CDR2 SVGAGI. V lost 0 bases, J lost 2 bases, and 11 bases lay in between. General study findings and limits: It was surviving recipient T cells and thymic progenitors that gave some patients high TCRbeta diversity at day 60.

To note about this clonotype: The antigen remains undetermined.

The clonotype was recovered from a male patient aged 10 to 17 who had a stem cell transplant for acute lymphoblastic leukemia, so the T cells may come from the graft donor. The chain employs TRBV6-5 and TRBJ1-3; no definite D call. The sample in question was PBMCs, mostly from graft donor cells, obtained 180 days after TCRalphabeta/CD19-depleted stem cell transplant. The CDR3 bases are TGTGCCAGCAGTTACTCGATGACGGGAGCTGGAAACACCATATATTTT. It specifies CASSYSMTGAGNTIYF.